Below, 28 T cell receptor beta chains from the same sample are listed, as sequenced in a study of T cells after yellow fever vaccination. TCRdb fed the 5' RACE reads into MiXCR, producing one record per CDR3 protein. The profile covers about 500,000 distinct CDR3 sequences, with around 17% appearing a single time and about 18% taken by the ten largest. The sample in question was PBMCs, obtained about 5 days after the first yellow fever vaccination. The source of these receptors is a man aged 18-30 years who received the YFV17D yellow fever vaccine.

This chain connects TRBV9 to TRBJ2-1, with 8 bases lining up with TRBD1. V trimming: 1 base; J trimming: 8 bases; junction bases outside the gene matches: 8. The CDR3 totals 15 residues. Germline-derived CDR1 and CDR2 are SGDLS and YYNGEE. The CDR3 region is CASSVRDRTTDEQFF. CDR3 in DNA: TGTGCCAGCAGCGTACGGGACAGGACAACCGATGAGCAGTTCTTC.

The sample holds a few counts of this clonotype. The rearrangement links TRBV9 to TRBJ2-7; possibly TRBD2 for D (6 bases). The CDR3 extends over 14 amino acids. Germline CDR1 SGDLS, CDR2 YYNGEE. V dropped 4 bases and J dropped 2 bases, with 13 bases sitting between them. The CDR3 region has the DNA TGTGCCAGCAGCCCAAGTCGGGGGACCTACGAGCAGTACTTC. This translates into CASSPSRGTYEQYF.

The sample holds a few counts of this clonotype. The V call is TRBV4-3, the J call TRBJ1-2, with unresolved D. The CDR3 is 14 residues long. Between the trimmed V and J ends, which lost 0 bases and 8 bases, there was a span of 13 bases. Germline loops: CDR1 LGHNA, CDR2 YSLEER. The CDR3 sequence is CASSQDVGIGGYTF. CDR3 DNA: TGCGCCAGCAGCCAAGATGTAGGGATCGGAGGCTACACCTTC.

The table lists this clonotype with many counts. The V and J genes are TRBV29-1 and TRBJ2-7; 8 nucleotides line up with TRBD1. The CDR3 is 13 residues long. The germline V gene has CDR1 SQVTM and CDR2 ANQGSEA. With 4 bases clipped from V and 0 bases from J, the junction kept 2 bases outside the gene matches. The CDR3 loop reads CSVGQGSSYEQYF. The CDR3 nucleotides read TGCAGCGTTGGACAGGGGAGCTCCTACGAGCAGTACTTC.

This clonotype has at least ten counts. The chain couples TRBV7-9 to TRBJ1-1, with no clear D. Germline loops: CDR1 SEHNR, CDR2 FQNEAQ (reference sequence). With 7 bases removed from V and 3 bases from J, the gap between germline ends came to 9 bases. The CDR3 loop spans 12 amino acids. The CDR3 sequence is CASTPTDTEAFF. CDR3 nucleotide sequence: TGTGCCAGCACCCCCACGGACACTGAAGCTTTCTTT.

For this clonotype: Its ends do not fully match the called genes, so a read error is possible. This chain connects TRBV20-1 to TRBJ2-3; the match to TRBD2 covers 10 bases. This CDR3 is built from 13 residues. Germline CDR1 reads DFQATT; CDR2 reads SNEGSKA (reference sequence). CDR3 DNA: TGCAGCGCTACTAGCGGGGCCGCAGATACGCAGTATTTT. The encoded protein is CSATSGAADTQYF.

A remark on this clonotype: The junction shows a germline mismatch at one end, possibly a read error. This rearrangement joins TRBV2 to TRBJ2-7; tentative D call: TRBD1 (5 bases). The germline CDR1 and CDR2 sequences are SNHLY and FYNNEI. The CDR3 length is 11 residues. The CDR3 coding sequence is TGTGCCGGCAGGGCATCCTACGAGCAGTACTTC. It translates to CAGRASYEQYF.

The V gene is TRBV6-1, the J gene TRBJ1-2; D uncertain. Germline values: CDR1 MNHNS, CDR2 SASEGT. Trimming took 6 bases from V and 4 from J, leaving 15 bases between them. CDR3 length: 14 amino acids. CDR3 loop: CASSLPPGSYGYTF. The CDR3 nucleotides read TGTGCCAGCAGCCTACCCCCGGGGAGCTATGGCTACACCTTC.

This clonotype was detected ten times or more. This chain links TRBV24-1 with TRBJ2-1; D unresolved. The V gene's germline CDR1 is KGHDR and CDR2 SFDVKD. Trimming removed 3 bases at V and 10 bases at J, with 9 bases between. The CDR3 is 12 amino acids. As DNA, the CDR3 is TGTGCCACCAGTGATCCTCTCCTCGAGCAGTTCTTC. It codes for CATSDPLLEQFF.

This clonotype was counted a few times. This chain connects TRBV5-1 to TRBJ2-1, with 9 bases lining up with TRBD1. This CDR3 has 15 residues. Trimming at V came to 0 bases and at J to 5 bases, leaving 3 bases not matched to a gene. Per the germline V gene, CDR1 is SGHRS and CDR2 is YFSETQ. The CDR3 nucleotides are TGCGCCAGCAGCTTGGGCACAGGGGGCCACAATGAGCAGTTCTTC. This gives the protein CASSLGTGGHNEQFF.

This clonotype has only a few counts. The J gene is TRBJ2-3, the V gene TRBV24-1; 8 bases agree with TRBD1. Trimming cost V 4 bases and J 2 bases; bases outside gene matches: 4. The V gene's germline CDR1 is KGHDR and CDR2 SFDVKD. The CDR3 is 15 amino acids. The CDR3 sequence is CATSEPGQDTDTQYF. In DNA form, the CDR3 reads TGTGCCACCAGTGAACCGGGACAGGACACAGATACGCAGTATTTT.

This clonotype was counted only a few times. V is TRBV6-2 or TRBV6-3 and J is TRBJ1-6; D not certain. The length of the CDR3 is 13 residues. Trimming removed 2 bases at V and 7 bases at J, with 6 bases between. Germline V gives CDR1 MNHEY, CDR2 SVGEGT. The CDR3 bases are TGTGCCAGCAGTTACGTACCCAATTCACCCCTCCACTTT. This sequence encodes CASSYVPNSPLHF.

CDR3 nucleotide sequence: TGTGCCAGCTCCTCCCCATCCGACAATGAGCAGTTCTTC. Translating gives CASSSPSDNEQFF. The chain joins TRBV7-6 to TRBJ2-1; D remains unclear. The germline V gene has CDR1 SGHVS and CDR2 FNYEAQ. V was pared by 8 bases and J by 5 bases, with 13 bases between. CDR3 length: 13 residues.

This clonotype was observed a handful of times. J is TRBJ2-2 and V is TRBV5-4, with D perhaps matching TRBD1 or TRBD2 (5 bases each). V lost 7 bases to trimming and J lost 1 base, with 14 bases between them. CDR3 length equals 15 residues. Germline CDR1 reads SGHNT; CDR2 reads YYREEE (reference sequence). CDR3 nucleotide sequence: TGTGCCAGCTTAGCCGGGACGGGGAACACCGGGGAGCTGTTTTTT. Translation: CASLAGTGNTGELFF.

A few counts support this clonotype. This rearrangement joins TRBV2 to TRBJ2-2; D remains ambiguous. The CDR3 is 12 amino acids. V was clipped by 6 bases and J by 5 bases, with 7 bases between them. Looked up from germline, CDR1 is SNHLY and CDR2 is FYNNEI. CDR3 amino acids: CASRWGTGELFF. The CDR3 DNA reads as TGTGCCAGCAGGTGGGGTACCGGGGAGCTGTTTTTT. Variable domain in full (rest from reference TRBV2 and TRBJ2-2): EPEVTQTPSHQVTQMGQEVILRCVPISNHLYFYWYRQILGQKVEFLVSFYNNEISEKSEIFDDQFSVERPDGSNFTLKIRSTKLEDSAMYFCASRWGTGELFFGEGSRLTVL.

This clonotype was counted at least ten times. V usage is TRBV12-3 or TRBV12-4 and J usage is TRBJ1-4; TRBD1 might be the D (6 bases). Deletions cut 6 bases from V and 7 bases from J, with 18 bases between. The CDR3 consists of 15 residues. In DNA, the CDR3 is TGTGCCAGCAGATCACCCCGGGGGCACGGTGAAAAACTGTTTTTT. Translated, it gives CASRSPRGHGEKLFF.

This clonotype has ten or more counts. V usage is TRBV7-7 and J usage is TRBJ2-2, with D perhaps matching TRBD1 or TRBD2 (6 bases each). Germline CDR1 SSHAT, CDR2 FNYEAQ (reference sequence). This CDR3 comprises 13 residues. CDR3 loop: CASAPGATGELFF. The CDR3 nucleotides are TGTGCTAGCGCCCCGGGGGCCACCGGGGAGCTGTTTTTT.

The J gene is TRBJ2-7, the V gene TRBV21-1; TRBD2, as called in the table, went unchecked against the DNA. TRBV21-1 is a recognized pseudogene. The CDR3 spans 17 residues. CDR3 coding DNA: TGTGCCAGCAGCAAAGCGGCCGGGTCTTATGGTCCTTACGAGCAGTACGTC. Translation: CASSKAAGSYGPYEQYV.

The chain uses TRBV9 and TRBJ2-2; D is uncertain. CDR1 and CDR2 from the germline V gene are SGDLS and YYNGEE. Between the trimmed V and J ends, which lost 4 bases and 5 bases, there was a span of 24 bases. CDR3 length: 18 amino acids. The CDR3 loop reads CASSTRSPTQIWTGELFF. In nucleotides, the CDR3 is TGTGCCAGCAGCACCCGCTCCCCTACACAGATCTGGACCGGGGAGCTGTTTTTT.

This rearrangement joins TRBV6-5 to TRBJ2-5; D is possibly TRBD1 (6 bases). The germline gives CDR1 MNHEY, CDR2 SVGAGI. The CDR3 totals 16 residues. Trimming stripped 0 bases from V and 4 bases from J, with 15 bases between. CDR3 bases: TGTGCCAGCAGTTACTCGGTACAGGGAGCAGGAGAGACCCAGTACTTC. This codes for CASSYSVQGAGETQYF.

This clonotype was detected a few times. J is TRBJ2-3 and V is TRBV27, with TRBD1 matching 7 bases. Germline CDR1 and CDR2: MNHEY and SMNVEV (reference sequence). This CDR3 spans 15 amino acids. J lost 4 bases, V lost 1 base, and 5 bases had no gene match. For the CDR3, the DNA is TGTGCCAGCAGTTTATACGAGGGGGCGGCAGATACGCAGTATTTT. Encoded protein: CASSLYEGAADTQYF.

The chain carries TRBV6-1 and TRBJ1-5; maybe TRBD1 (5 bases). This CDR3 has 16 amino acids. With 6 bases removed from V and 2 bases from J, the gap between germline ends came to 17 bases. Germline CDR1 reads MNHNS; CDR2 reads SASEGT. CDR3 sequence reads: CASRRWGLNGNQPQHF. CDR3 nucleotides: TGTGCCAGCAGGAGGTGGGGCCTCAATGGCAATCAGCCCCAGCATTTT.

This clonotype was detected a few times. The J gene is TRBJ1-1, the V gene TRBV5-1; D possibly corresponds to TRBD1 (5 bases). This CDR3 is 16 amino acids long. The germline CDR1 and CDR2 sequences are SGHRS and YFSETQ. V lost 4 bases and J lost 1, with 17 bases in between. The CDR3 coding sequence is TGCGCCAGCAGCCCAAGAGGAGGGGCAGGGAACACTGAAGCTTTCTTT. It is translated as CASSPRGGAGNTEAFF. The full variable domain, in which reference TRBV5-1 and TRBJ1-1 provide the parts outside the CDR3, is KAGVTQTPRYLIKTRGQQVTLSCSPISGHRSVSWYQQTPGQGLQFLFEYFSETQRNKGNFPGRFSGRQFSNSRSEMNVSTLELGDSALYLCASSPRGGAGNTEAFFGQGTRLTVV.

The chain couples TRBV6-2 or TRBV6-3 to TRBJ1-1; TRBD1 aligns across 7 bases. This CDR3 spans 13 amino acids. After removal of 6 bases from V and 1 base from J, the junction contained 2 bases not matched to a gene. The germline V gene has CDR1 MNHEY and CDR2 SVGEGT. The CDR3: CASRRDRNTEAFF. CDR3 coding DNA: TGTGCCAGCAGACGGGACAGGAACACTGAAGCTTTCTTT.

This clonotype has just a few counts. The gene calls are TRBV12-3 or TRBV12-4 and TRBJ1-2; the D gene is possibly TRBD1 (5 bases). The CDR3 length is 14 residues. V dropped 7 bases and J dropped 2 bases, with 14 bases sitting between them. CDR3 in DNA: TGTGCCAGCACACCTATCACAGGCAACTATGGCTACACCTTC. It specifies CASTPITGNYGYTF.

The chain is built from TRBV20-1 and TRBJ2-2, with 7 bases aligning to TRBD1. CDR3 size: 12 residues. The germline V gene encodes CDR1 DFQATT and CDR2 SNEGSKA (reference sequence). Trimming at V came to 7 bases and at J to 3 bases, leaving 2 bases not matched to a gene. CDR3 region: CSVTGDTGELFF. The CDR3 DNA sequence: TGCAGTGTAACAGGGGACACCGGGGAGCTGTTTTTT.

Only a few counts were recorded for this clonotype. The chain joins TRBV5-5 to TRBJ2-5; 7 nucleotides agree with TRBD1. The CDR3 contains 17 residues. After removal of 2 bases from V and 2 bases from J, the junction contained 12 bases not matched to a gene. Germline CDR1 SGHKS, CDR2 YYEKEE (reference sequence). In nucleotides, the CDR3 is TGTGCCAGCAGCTTATCGGGTAGCCCGACAGGGCAAGAGACCCAGTACTTC. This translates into CASSLSGSPTGQETQYF.

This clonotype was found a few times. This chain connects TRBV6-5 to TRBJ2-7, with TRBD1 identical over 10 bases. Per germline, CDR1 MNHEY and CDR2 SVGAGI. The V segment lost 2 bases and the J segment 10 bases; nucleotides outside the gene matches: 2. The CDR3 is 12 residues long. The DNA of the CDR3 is TGTGCCAGCAGTTACGGGACAGGGGACCAGTACTTC. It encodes CASSYGTGDQYF.